This T cell receptor beta chain was found in a study of T cell repertoires in cytomegalovirus infection. Study-wide background: CMV infection and matching HLA type were both indicated by public TCR beta signatures.

TCRdb ran MiXCR on the reads and lists one entry per CDR3 protein. Among about 360,000 distinct CDR3 sequences, about a sixth were seen once, and the ten largest hold 7.5% to 9%. Study-wide findings and caveats: It was HLA-C-restricted CMV-specific TCR beta clonotypes that dominated the response ex vivo.

About this clonotype: Its antigen is currently unknown.

What was sequenced was PBMCs. This receptor was obtained from a human donor in good health (CMV status not recorded). Some clones in this sample may be carry-over from other donors' samples.

The CDR3 is CASSALLRAGEQETQYF. The CDR3 DNA reads TGTGCCAGCAGCGCCCTTCTTCGGGCGGGGGAACAAGAGACCCAGTACTTC. The chain couples TRBV7-2 to TRBJ2-5, with 7 bases lining up with TRBD2. Trimming cost V 5 bases and J 2 bases; bases outside gene matches: 14. Germline V gene data show CDR1 as SGHTA and CDR2 as FQGNSA. This CDR3 is built from 17 residues.